The 18 T cell receptor beta chains given below trace back to one sample, sequenced in a study of T-cell reconstitution after alpha-beta-depleted transplantation in children. Researchers prepared the TCRbeta library using unique molecular identifiers, the study reports. Via MiXCR, TCRdb re-called the PCR reads, giving one row per CDR3 protein. This sample has 600,000 to 800,000 distinct CDR3 sequences, with under 15% found just once. This specimen consisted of PBMCs, obtained before TCRalphabeta/CD19-depleted stem cell transplant. These receptor sequences come from a girl aged 2 to 9 with congenital amegakaryocytic thrombocytopenia, due to receive a stem cell transplant.

V usage is TRBV5-1 and J usage is TRBJ1-1; possible D gene TRBD1, 5 bases. CDR1 is SGHRS, CDR2 YFSETQ, per germline. This CDR3 contains 14 residues. Trimming left V 4 bases short and J 2 bases short, with 12 bases between. The DNA of the CDR3 is TGCGCCAGCAGCGGGGGGACGCCTAACACTGAAGCTTTCTTT. Translated: CASSGGTPNTEAFF.

This clonotype was seen more than once but under ten times. The chain is built from TRBV5-1 and TRBJ2-4; weak D call: TRBD1 (6 bases). Germline loops: CDR1 SGHRS, CDR2 YFSETQ. The CDR3 is 18 residues long. Trimming removed 4 bases from V and 3 bases from J, with 23 bases in between. The chain's CDR3 is CASSARGGTPIVKNIQYF. The CDR3 DNA is TGCGCCAGCAGCGCTCGAGGGGGAACCCCGATAGTCAAAAACATTCAGTACTTC.

This clonotype was observed at least ten times. The chain joins TRBV20-1 to TRBJ1-2; D unclear. CDR1 is DFQATT and CDR2 is SNEGSKA in the germline V gene (reference sequence). The CDR3 consists of 12 residues. Trimming stripped 6 bases from V and 4 bases from J, with 12 bases between. Here the CDR3 reads CSAPEVAYGYTF. Here the CDR3 DNA reads TGCAGTGCCCCGGAGGTGGCCTATGGCTACACCTTC.

This clonotype was seen many times. The V and J genes are TRBV12-3 or TRBV12-4 and TRBJ2-7, with no clear D. The CDR3 extends over 11 amino acids. V lost 3 bases to trimming and J lost 7 bases, with 7 bases between them. The CDR3 bases are TGTGCCAGCAGTTTCGCTAGTGAGCAGTACTTC. Translating gives CASSFASEQYF.

This clonotype was counted between two and nine times. The V and J genes are TRBV20-1 and TRBJ2-1, with TRBD2 matching over 9 bases. The CDR3 consists of 14 residues. The germline V gene encodes CDR1 DFQATT and CDR2 SNEGSKA (reference sequence). The CDR3 bases are TGCTCCGGCTTGCGTTCGCGGGAGGGTAATGAGCAGTTCTTC. Protein product: CSGLRSREGNEQFF.

This clonotype was found many times. The CDR3 region has the DNA TGTGCCAGCAGTTTAGCGCCGGCGGGCACCGGGGAGCTGTTTTTT. This translates into CASSLAPAGTGELFF. This chain connects TRBV12-3 or TRBV12-4 to TRBJ2-2, with D perhaps matching TRBD2 (5 bases). Between the trimmed V and J ends, which lost 0 bases and 4 bases, there was a span of 9 bases. The CDR3 totals 15 residues.

This sequence joins TRBV5-1 and TRBJ2-3; D perhaps matches TRBD2 (5 bases). The CDR3 totals 16 residues. Germline-derived CDR1 and CDR2 are SGHRS and YFSETQ. V lost 1 base, J lost 0 bases, and 12 bases lay in between. The CDR3 here is CASSLMSGTSTDTQYF. As DNA, the CDR3 is TGCGCCAGCAGCTTGATGAGCGGAACTAGCACAGATACGCAGTATTTT.

This clonotype came up many times. The chain combines TRBV9 with TRBJ2-3; 8 positions match TRBD2. Unmatched junction bases numbered 7, after V lost 4 bases and J lost 0 bases. The germline V gene encodes CDR1 SGDLS and CDR2 YYNGEE. The CDR3 loop spans 16 amino acids. CDR3 nucleotide sequence: TGTGCCAGCAGCAGTAAACTAGCGGCTAGCACAGATACGCAGTATTTT. Translating it yields CASSSKLAASTDTQYF.

This clonotype was detected ten times or more. The rearrangement uses TRBV12-3 or TRBV12-4 and TRBJ2-7; 8 positions match TRBD1. The ends lost 5 bases at V and 3 bases at J; junction bases unmatched: 6. This CDR3 has 14 residues. CDR3 protein: CASSPQGAVYEQYF. CDR3 bases: TGTGCCAGCAGTCCCCAGGGGGCGGTCTACGAGCAGTACTTC.

The rearrangement uses TRBV18 and TRBJ2-1; D gene unclear. Per germline, CDR1 KGHSH and CDR2 LQKENI. The V gene lost 0 bases and the J gene lost 6 bases, with 18 bases spanning the gap. The CDR3 consists of 17 residues. CDR3 protein: CASSPPVTDQDSNEQFF. DNA for the CDR3: TGTGCCAGCTCACCACCGGTAACGGACCAAGATTCCAATGAGCAGTTCTTC.

This clonotype was observed a handful of times. The chain recombines TRBV5-1 with TRBJ2-1; D possibly uses TRBD1 or TRBD2 (5 bases each). Germline V gene lookup returns CDR1 SGHRS and CDR2 YFSETQ. The length of the CDR3 is 12 residues. Trimming stripped 4 bases from V and 7 bases from J, with 9 bases between. In DNA, the CDR3 is TGCGCCAGCAGCAGCGGACAAAATGAGCAGTTCTTC. It is translated as CASSSGQNEQFF.

In this sample, this clonotype turned up many times. V gene TRBV29-1 combines with J gene TRBJ1-2; 9 nucleotides agree with TRBD1. Germline CDR1 and CDR2: SQVTM and ANQGSEA. The CDR3 has 15 amino acids. V dropped 4 bases and J dropped 6; count of bases not matched to a gene: 12. The CDR3: CSVGAGTGYEDGYTF. CDR3 bases: TGCAGCGTTGGCGCCGGGACAGGGTATGAGGATGGCTACACCTTC.

V is TRBV10-3 and J is TRBJ2-1, with 8 bases fitting TRBD2. This CDR3 is 13 amino acids long. The V and J ends lost 8 bases and 7 bases, in that order; junction bases with no gene match: 7. Germline values: CDR1 ENHRY, CDR2 SYGVKD. CDR3 protein: CAIGGGRGNEQFF. DNA of the CDR3: TGTGCCATCGGCGGGGGGAGAGGGAATGAGCAGTTCTTC.

This clonotype was counted ten times or more. CDR3 bases: TGCAGTGCTTGCAGACTAGCGGGAGAGACCCAGTACTTC. Its translation is CSACRLAGETQYF. V gene TRBV20-1 combines with J gene TRBJ2-5; TRBD2 matches at 10 bases. Germline CDR1 is DFQATT and CDR2 is SNEGSKA (reference sequence). The CDR3 contains 13 residues. V was clipped by 5 bases and J by 4 bases; unmatched bases: 4.

This clonotype was observed a single time. The rearrangement links TRBV19 to TRBJ2-1, with a weak D call TRBD1 (6 bases). CDR3 length: 14 residues. With 8 bases removed from V and 3 bases from J, the gap between germline ends came to 14 bases. Germline-derived CDR1 and CDR2 are LNHDA and SQIVND (reference sequence). Here the CDR3 reads CASHWGHLYNEQFF. CDR3 coding DNA: TGTGCCAGTCATTGGGGACACCTCTACAATGAGCAGTTCTTC.

This rearrangement joins TRBV2 to TRBJ1-4; 9 bases line up with TRBD1. This CDR3 comprises 15 residues. Germline lookup yields CDR1 SNHLY and CDR2 FYNNEI. Trimming at V came to 7 bases and at J to 2 bases, leaving 5 bases not matched to a gene. The CDR3 spells CASNPGQGTNEKLFF. CDR3 in DNA: TGTGCCAGCAACCCGGGACAGGGTACTAATGAAAAACTGTTTTTT.

Ten or more counts support this clonotype. The chain links TRBV7-8 to TRBJ2-5; D remains unclear. Germline loops: CDR1 SGHVS, CDR2 FQNEAQ. CDR3 length equals 13 residues. Trimming took 5 bases from V and 0 from J, leaving 7 bases between them. CDR3 in amino acids: CASSPGNQETQYF. The CDR3 bases are TGTGCCAGCAGCCCAGGAAACCAAGAGACCCAGTACTTC.

The sample holds many counts of this clonotype. The CDR3 loop reads CASSSHTVYEQYF. For the CDR3, the DNA is TGTGCCAGCAGCTCCCATACTGTCTACGAGCAGTACTTC. V and J are TRBV7-2 and TRBJ2-7; D gene unclear. CDR3 length equals 13 residues. Trimming cost V 4 bases and J 3 bases, with 10 bases left between them. Germline assignment: CDR1 SGHTA and CDR2 FQGNSA.